This entry describes one TCR beta chain. Sampling times: baseline, cycle 4 day 1, cycle 7 day 1. The sample comes from a study of OX40 agonist ivuxolimab in advanced cancers. At the level of the study: A mean age of roughly 60 years, range roughly 23 to 85, was recorded, and approximately 80% were male. Checkpoint inhibitors had been given previously to over 30% of patients.

Assay used: immunoSEQ multiplex PCR; TCRdb lists only in-frame clones, some missing. The profile shows around 62,000 clones, approximately 81% of them singletons. CDR1 is SGHTA and CDR2 is FQGTGA in the germline V gene. The CDR3 runs to 13 residues. Trimming shortened V by 4 bases and J by 4 bases, and 10 bases separated the two germline ends. The sample in question was CD4+ or CD8+ T cells sorted from blood, obtained in a trial of the OX40 agonist ivuxolimab. V and J are TRBV7-3 and TRBJ2-5; TRBD1 is a possible D gene (6 bases). The TCR was taken from an adult with an advanced solid tumor such as melanoma, head and neck, liver or kidney cancer. The CDR3 spells CASSWGPSETQYF. The CDR3 DNA is TGTGCCAGCAGCTGGGGGCCCTCAGAGACCCAGTACTTC. Based on the CDR3 plus reference TRBV7-3 and TRBJ2-5, the full variable domain is GAGVSQTPSNKVTEKGKYVELRCDPISGHTALYWYRQSLGQGPEFLIYFQGTGAADDSGLPNDRFFAVRPEGSVSTLKIQRTERGDSAVYLCASSWGPSETQYFGPGTRLLVL.